These 29 T cell receptor beta chains share one sample of origin, sequenced in a study of blood T cells in healthy people across ages (dated by TCRdb to 2014 to 2015). Library construction relied on 5' RACE. Sequencing was carried out with an Illumina HiSeq 2500. A second PCR of roughly 7 to 12 cycles was run with a J-beta primer mix and a sample-barcoded 5' primer. Using fastp trimming at Q25 and MiXCR clonotype assembly, TCRdb reanalyzed the public sequencing data and kept in-frame beta chains. When rows share a CDR3 protein, they turn into one entry using the most common DNA and genes. The sample table shows 800,000 to 950,000 distinct CDR3 sequences, and roughly 43% are seen once. The ten largest make up around 15% of the sample. The sequencing sample was made of blood. The receptors stem from a man between 25 and 39 years old in good health.

Only one count was recorded for this clonotype. V usage is TRBV6-5 and J usage is TRBJ1-4; D gene uncertain. The CDR3 runs 12 residues. Looked up from germline, CDR1 is MNHEY and CDR2 is SVGAGI. With 6 bases removed from V and 5 bases from J, the gap between germline ends came to 7 bases. Written as DNA, the CDR3 is TGTGCCAGCAGCACCCTCAATGAAAAACTGTTTTTT. It specifies CASSTLNEKLFF.

There are a few counts of this clonotype. This rearrangement joins TRBV7-6 to TRBJ1-4; a possible D gene is TRBD1 (5 bases). V was shortened by 7 bases and J by 2 bases, with 17 bases between the two germline ends. From germline, CDR1 is SGHVS and CDR2 FNYEAQ. CDR3 size: 16 residues. The CDR3 nucleotides read TGTGCCAGCACCCAGAGGGTTGAGGGGACTAATGAAAAACTGTTTTTT. Its translation is CASTQRVEGTNEKLFF.

This clonotype was recorded only once. The chain recombines TRBV12-3 or TRBV12-4 with TRBJ2-5; 10 positions match TRBD1. The CDR3 covers 15 residues. With V trimmed by 6 bases and J by 5 bases, 9 bases remained unmatched. CDR3 nucleotides: TGTGCCAGCAGCCCAAAGACAGGGGGCTTCGAGACCCAGTACTTC. It codes for CASSPKTGGFETQYF.

The chain links TRBV5-1 to TRBJ2-1; the D gene is possibly TRBD1 (6 bases). CDR3 length: 14 residues. V lost 0 bases to trimming and J lost 7 bases, with 11 bases between them. Germline CDR1 is SGHRS and CDR2 is YFSETQ. CDR3 in DNA: TGCGCCAGCAGCTTGGGAGGGACAATAAATGAGCAGTTCTTC. It yields the protein CASSLGGTINEQFF.

The J gene is TRBJ1-1, the V gene TRBV20-1; 9 positions agree with TRBD1. The CDR3 extends over 13 amino acids. CDR1 and CDR2 (germline): DFQATT, SNEGSKA (reference sequence). The CDR3 loop reads CRATGGVGTEAFF. Here the CDR3 DNA reads TGCAGGGCCACAGGGGGCGTTGGCACTGAAGCTTTCTTT.

Worth noting for this clonotype: Relative to the germline gene, one junction end is altered; a read error may explain this. This rearrangement joins TRBV20-1 to TRBJ2-1; D is unresolved. The CDR3 totals 15 residues. Germline V gene sequence: CDR1 DFQATT, CDR2 SNEGSKA (reference sequence). This CDR3 is CSARETTSSHNEQFF. The CDR3 nucleotides are TGCAGTGCTAGAGAGACGACAAGCTCCCACAATGAGCAGTTCTTC.

This chain connects TRBV7-2 to TRBJ1-2; D is perhaps TRBD1 (5 bases). In germline, CDR1 is SGHTA, CDR2 FQGNSA. V was pared by 2 bases and J by 8 bases, with 15 bases between. This CDR3 is 14 amino acids long. The CDR3 DNA is TGTGCCAGCAGCTTAATCGCCGGCCCAGGGGGCTACACCTTC. Its translation: CASSLIAGPGGYTF.

A word on this clonotype: A much bigger clone sits one base away, suggesting this may be a read error. J is TRBJ2-7 and V is TRBV11-2; D is uncertain. The CDR3 consists of 12 residues. Germline CDR1 reads SGHAT; CDR2 reads FQNNGV. The DNA of the CDR3 is TGTGCCAGCAACTTAGGCCAATATACCCAGTACTTC. This codes for CASNLGQYTQYF.

The genes are TRBV20-1 and TRBJ1-1; 7 nucleotides agree with TRBD1. The germline V gene has CDR1 DFQATT and CDR2 SNEGSKA (reference sequence). The CDR3 is made up of 15 amino acids. V lost 5 bases, J lost 3 bases, and 12 bases stayed unmatched. CDR3 nucleotide sequence: TGCAGTGCTTACCCTCTCAGGGGGAGGGACACTGAAGCTTTCTTT. Translation gives CSAYPLRGRDTEAFF.

This clonotype was counted many times. The chain is built from TRBV20-1 and TRBJ1-2; 7 bases are a match to TRBD1. Germline loops: CDR1 DFQATT, CDR2 SNEGSKA (reference sequence). The CDR3 contains 13 residues. Losses at the gene ends were 6 bases for V and 3 bases for J; bases not matched to a gene: 7. The DNA for the CDR3 is TGCAGTGCCCCACAGGGGACTGACTATGGCTACACCTTC. This encodes CSAPQGTDYGYTF.

This chain uses TRBV4-3 with TRBJ1-2, with D unclear. This CDR3 region has 13 residues. V lost 6 bases, J lost 0 bases, and 8 bases lay in between. Germline V gene lookup returns CDR1 LGHNA and CDR2 YSLEER. The CDR3 sequence is CASRGGSNYGYTF. In nucleotides, the CDR3 is TGCGCCAGCAGGGGCGGATCTAACTATGGCTACACCTTC.

V gene TRBV7-6 combines with J gene TRBJ1-1; D is ambiguous. V gave up 3 bases and J gave up 1 base, with 12 bases separating them. The germline CDR1 and CDR2 sequences are SGHVS and FNYEAQ. CDR3 size: 15 residues. DNA for the CDR3: TGTGCCAGCAGCTTTTCTCCGACGGGGAACACTGAAGCTTTCTTT. Protein product: CASSFSPTGNTEAFF. The entire variable domain, with the rest obtained from reference TRBV7-6 and TRBJ1-1, is as follows: GAGVSQSPRYKVTKRGQDVALRCDPISGHVSLYWYRQALGQGPEFLTYFNYEAQQDKSGLPNDRFSAERPEGSISTLTIQRTEQRDSAMYRCASSFSPTGNTEAFFGQGTRLTVV.

This chain uses TRBV28 with TRBJ2-3; D might be TRBD2 (6 bases). V shed 5 bases and J shed 5 bases, with 14 bases lying between them. The germline CDR1 and CDR2 sequences are MDHEN and SYDVKM. CDR3 length: 14 amino acids. Here the CDR3 DNA reads TGTGCCAGCAGTCCCGGGACGGGAGTAGATACGCAGTATTTT. Protein: CASSPGTGVDTQYF.

This clonotype has a count of ten or more. The V gene is TRBV29-1, the J gene TRBJ2-1; tentatively, D is TRBD2 (6 bases). Deletions cut 6 bases from V and 7 bases from J, with 10 bases between. This CDR3 is built from 11 residues. The germline CDR1 and CDR2 sequences are SQVTM and ANQGSEA. The CDR3 here is CSVGGPNEQFF. The CDR3 DNA is TGCAGCGTGGGGGGACCGAATGAGCAGTTCTTC.

This clonotype has just one count. The chain combines TRBV4-1 with TRBJ1-1, with unresolved D. Germline CDR1 and CDR2: MGHRA and YSYEKL. V lost 4 bases, J lost 3 bases, and 15 bases lay in between. The CDR3 runs 15 residues. The CDR3 is CASSLVDPRDTEAFF. In DNA, the CDR3 is TGCGCCAGCAGCCTCGTCGATCCACGGGACACTGAAGCTTTCTTT.

This chain uses TRBV6-5 with TRBJ1-2, with D uncertain. The V and J ends lost 7 bases and 2 bases respectively, with 14 bases between them. In germline, CDR1 is MNHEY, CDR2 SVGAGI. This CDR3 is 14 amino acids long. For the CDR3, the DNA is TGTGCCAGCACTCGAACGGATGAGAACTATGGCTACACCTTC. It translates to CASTRTDENYGYTF.

This clonotype was seen ten or more times. V and J are TRBV28 and TRBJ1-2, with D possibly TRBD1 on 5 matching bases. CDR3 length equals 12 residues. Trimming left V 4 bases short and J 7 bases short, with 10 bases between. Looked up from germline, CDR1 is MDHEN and CDR2 is SYDVKM. The CDR3 DNA reads TGTGCCAGCAGTTCCAGCAGGGTTGGCTACACCTTC. It translates to CASSSSRVGYTF.

The gene calls are TRBV12-3 or TRBV12-4 and TRBJ2-7; tentatively, D is TRBD2 (5 bases). The end of the DNA is better explained by TRBJ2-5, so the J call may be wrong. The CDR3 is 15 amino acids. CDR3 in amino acids: CASSSGRVAEETQYF. DNA of the CDR3: TGTGCCAGCAGTTCGGGAAGGGTGGCTGAAGAGACCCAGTACTTC.

A note on this clonotype: This may arise from a read error, as a much more abundant clone is one base away. The chain has TRBV7-2 and TRBJ2-1; D is perhaps TRBD1 (6 bases). V was trimmed by 5 bases and J by 14 bases, leaving 19 bases between them. The CDR3 runs to 13 residues. From germline, CDR1 is SGHTA and CDR2 FQGNSA. In nucleotides, the CDR3 is TGTGCCAGCAGCCGCTCCGACGAGGGGGTAAAGTTCTTC. This sequence encodes CASSRSDEGVKFF.

A few counts support this clonotype. V gene TRBV14 combines with J gene TRBJ1-1; perhaps TRBD1 as D (5 bases). CDR1 and CDR2 (germline): SGHDN, FVKESK. This CDR3 is built from 12 residues. Trimming took off 1 base at V and 7 bases at J, with 7 bases between the two ends. The CDR3 reads CASSQVGDEAFF. The CDR3 region has the DNA TGTGCCAGCAGCCAAGTAGGGGATGAAGCTTTCTTT.

On this clonotype itself: At one boundary the junction diverges from the germline segment, which might be a read error. The gene calls are TRBV29-1 and TRBJ2-3; D could derive from TRBD1 or TRBD2 (5 bases each). CDR1 SQVTM and CDR2 ANQGSEA come from the germline V gene. The CDR3 covers 13 residues. CDR3 loop: CSIETGTPDTQYF. CDR3 DNA sequence: TGCAGCATTGAAACGGGGACCCCAGATACGCAGTATTTT.

The rearrangement uses TRBV28 and TRBJ1-5, with 10 positions matching TRBD1. Germline trimming cut 6 bases from V and 5 bases from J; bases unmatched to any gene: 10. Germline assignment: CDR1 MDHEN and CDR2 SYDVKM. This CDR3 is 16 amino acids long. As DNA, the CDR3 is TGTGCCAGCAGATTAGGGACAGGGGAGTTCGATCAGCCCCAGCATTTT. The encoded protein is CASRLGTGEFDQPQHF.

This clonotype was detected ten times or more. This rearrangement joins TRBV11-3 to TRBJ2-7, with D maybe TRBD2 (7 bases). The CDR3 runs 15 residues. Germline loops: CDR1 SGHNT, CDR2 YENEEA. V was shortened by 5 bases and J by 4 bases, with 18 bases between the two germline ends. The CDR3 region has the DNA TGTGCCAGCAGCCAACAGGGAGGGCTACTTTACGAGCAGTACTTC. This sequence encodes CASSQQGGLLYEQYF. Supplemented by reference TRBV11-3 and TRBJ2-7, the full variable domain reads EAGVVQSPRYKIIEKKQPVAFWCNPISGHNTLYWYLQNLGQGPELLIRYENEEAVDDSQLPKDRFSAERLKGVDSTLKIQPAELGDSAVYLCASSQQGGLLYEQYFGPGTRLTVT.

The J gene is TRBJ1-2, the V gene TRBV20-1, with TRBD1 identical over 7 bases. Germline trimming cut 3 bases from V and 0 bases from J; bases unmatched to any gene: 4. This CDR3 comprises 14 residues. CDR1 and CDR2 from the germline V gene are DFQATT and SNEGSKA (reference sequence). The CDR3 loop is CSASRGGPNYGYTF. DNA for the CDR3: TGCAGTGCTAGTAGAGGGGGCCCTAACTATGGCTACACCTTC.

The rearrangement uses TRBV19 and TRBJ1-2; D perhaps matches TRBD1 (5 bases). The germline V gene encodes CDR1 LNHDA and CDR2 SQIVND (reference sequence). Trimming pared 8 bases from V and 2 bases from J, leaving 15 bases between. The CDR3 sequence is 14 residues long. DNA for the CDR3: TGTGCCAGTCAAGGGACTGGCGGAAACTATGGCTACACCTTC. This encodes CASQGTGGNYGYTF.

J is TRBJ2-1 and V is TRBV9; 8 nucleotides line up with TRBD1. The CDR3 totals 15 residues. Germline lookup yields CDR1 SGDLS and CDR2 YYNGEE. V shed 3 bases and J 5 bases; nucleotides not matched to a gene: 7. The CDR3 nucleotides read TGTGCCAGCAGCGGGAGGTGGGACAGGAACAATGAGCAGTTCTTC. This codes for CASSGRWDRNNEQFF.

This clonotype has more than one count but fewer than ten. J is TRBJ1-2 and V is TRBV6-5; D remains unclear. The V and J ends lost 0 bases and 4 bases respectively, with 15 bases between them. Germline V gene lookup returns CDR1 MNHEY and CDR2 SVGAGI. CDR3 length: 16 residues. The chain's CDR3 is CASSYSRLPSSYGYTF. The CDR3 bases are TGTGCCAGCAGTTACTCTCGGCTGCCGAGTAGCTATGGCTACACCTTC.

This clonotype was recorded at least ten times. The chain couples TRBV6-5 to TRBJ2-2, with D hard to call. From germline, CDR1 is MNHEY and CDR2 SVGAGI. The V end was cut by 5 bases, the J end by 2 bases, with 6 bases between. This CDR3 comprises 13 residues. CDR3 in DNA: TGTGCCAGCAGTCCCACCAACACCGGGGAGCTGTTTTTT. The encoded protein is CASSPTNTGELFF.

Ten or more counts support this clonotype. The V call is TRBV4-1, the J call TRBJ2-1; D not resolved. This CDR3 spans 16 amino acids. Trimming took 0 bases from V and 6 from J, leaving 15 bases between them. Germline V gene data show CDR1 as MGHRA and CDR2 as YSYEKL. CDR3 sequence (DNA): TGCGCCAGCAGCCAAGATGGTAGCCTGGGCTCCAATGAGCAGTTCTTC. It specifies CASSQDGSLGSNEQFF.